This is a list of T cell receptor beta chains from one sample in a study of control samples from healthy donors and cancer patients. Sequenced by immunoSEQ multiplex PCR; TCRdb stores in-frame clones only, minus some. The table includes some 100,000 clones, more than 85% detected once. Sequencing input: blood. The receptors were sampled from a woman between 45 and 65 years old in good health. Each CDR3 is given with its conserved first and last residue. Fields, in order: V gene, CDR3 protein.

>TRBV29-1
CSAGGLIKLDTQYF
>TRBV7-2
CASSFRGGFTPGELFF
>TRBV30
CAWSVGLGYTF
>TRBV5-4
CASSLPGLAGRNEQFF
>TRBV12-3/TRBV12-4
CASSLRVNTEAFF
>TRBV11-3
CASSLDFVGELFF
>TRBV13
CASSPGLAGVGEETQYF
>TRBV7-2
CASSLYLNTEAFF
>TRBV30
CAWHFLVGSMNTEAFF
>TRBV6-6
CASSSPVQPQHF
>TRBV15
CATRGQGMIMNTEAFF
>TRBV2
CASNYRYQPQHF
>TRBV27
CASSLYEGSETQYF
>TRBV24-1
CATSESELGAKNIQYF
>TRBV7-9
CASSLIVAGVGYGETQYF
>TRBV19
CASSSGTGGRETQYF
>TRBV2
CASRQGSTGELFF
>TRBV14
CASSQDPRGNTEAFF
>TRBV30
CAWSAGTFTIYF
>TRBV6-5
CASSFGTSQETQYF
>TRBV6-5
CASTRASSTDTQYF
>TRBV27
CASRRRDRGGGTEAFF
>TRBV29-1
CSVEGRLNTEAFF
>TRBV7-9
CASSLTGPYNEQFF
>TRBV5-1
CASSLQGAVYEQYF
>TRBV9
CASSFQGDTQYF
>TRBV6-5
CASSRDRHQTYGYTF
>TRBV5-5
CASSRDRNQPQHF
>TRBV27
CASSPRWGISSGANVLTF
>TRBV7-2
CASSPPPPASSPLHF
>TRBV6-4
CASSAGGQNIQYF
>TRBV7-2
CASSLGSQVANEQFF
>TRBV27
CASASGGYTEAFF
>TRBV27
CASSLGSRTDTQYF
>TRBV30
CAVWGHGIEQYF
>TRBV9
CASSPNPRVQNEKLFF
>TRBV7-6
CASSLTPPRDEETQYF
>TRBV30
CAWSVTGHTEAFF
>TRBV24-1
CATSDPGTGAGDTQYF
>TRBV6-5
CASRTGGGENQPQHF
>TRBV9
CASSVVGGAYEQYF
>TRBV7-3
CASSVDSNQPQHF
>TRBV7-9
CASSLQGAYEQYF
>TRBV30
CAWSYRGQGGPGELFF
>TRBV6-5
CASSYGQGIGETQYF
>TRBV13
CASSFLAANNEQFF
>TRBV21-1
CASTNGGASNSPLHF
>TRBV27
CASSLSKLAGVLKQFF
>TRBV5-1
CASSLEGDIYNEQFF
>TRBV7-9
CASSLGDSPLHF
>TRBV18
CASSPRLAGDSTGELFF
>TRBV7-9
CASSSWTSATDTQYF
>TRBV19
CASTLSGGGYNEQFF
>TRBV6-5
CASSFRRTNTEAFF
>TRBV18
CASSFIRGIDTEAFF
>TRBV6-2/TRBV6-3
CASSYSGTSGRVTQYF
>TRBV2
CASGERRNLNTGELFF